This is a list of T cell receptor beta chains from one sample in a study of cytomegalovirus exposure and HLA in healthy donors. Sequenced by immunoSEQ multiplex PCR; TCRdb stores in-frame clones only, minus some. The sample consists of around 92,000 clones, around 81% of them appearing once. What was sequenced was PBMCs. The origin of the receptors is a man between 18 and 29 years old in good health and CMV-seronegative. The CDR3 runs from the conserved cysteine through the conserved F or W. The D gene is left open where the match is weak. Clone size appears in some rows only: once, few, many, or a class for an expanded clone.

clone_size j_call d_call v_call cdr3_aa cdr3_nt
- TRBJ1-1 - TRBV30 CAWSAQVINTEAFF TGTGCCTGGAGTGCTCAGGTAATTAACACTGAAGCTTTCTTT
- TRBJ2-1 TRBD2 TRBV18 CASSPLAGGPHNEQFF TGTGCCAGCTCACCTCTAGCGGGGGGGCCACACAATGAGCAGTTCTTC
few TRBJ2-7 TRBD2 TRBV6-5 CASSPYDGGAYEQYF TGTGCCAGCAGCCCCTACGACGGGGGGGCCTACGAGCAGTACTTC
- TRBJ1-1 - TRBV7-9 CASSLGDESAFF TGTGCCAGCAGCTTAGGAGATGAGTCGGCTTTCTTT
once TRBJ1-1 TRBD1 TRBV6-1 CASRQGRSNTEAFF TGTGCCAGCAGACAGGGGCGGTCGAACACTGAAGCTTTCTTT
- TRBJ1-3 TRBD1 TRBV5-1 CAISKDRAGNTIYF TGCGCCATCTCAAAAGACAGGGCTGGAAACACCATATATTTT
- TRBJ2-3 TRBD2 TRBV11-3 CASSKTSGGSDTQYF TGTGCCAGCAGCAAAACTAGCGGGGGCTCAGATACGCAGTATTTT
- TRBJ2-1 - TRBV5-6 CASSFWPGKYNEQFF TGTGCCAGCAGCTTTTGGCCGGGGAAATACAATGAGCAGTTCTTC
- TRBJ2-7 TRBD2 TRBV7-8 CASRSGRLKRGYEQYF TGTGCCAGCAGATCCGGTCGGCTAAAGCGGGGATACGAGCAGTACTTC
- TRBJ2-7 - TRBV11-2 CASRPIQAGKAYEQYF TGTGCCAGCCGCCCCATCCAGGCAGGGAAGGCCTACGAGCAGTACTTC
- TRBJ2-5 - TRBV11-2 CASSPTGETQYF TGTGCCAGCAGCCCGACAGGAGAGACCCAGTACTTC
- TRBJ2-3 TRBD2 TRBV5-1 CASSHGLAGARYYF TGCGCCAGCAGCCACGGACTAGCGGGGGCCCGCTATTATTTT
- TRBJ1-2 - TRBV30 CAWSVRGGRADYGYTF TGTGCCTGGAGTGTACGTGGCGGCAGGGCTGACTATGGCTACACCTTC
- TRBJ1-2 - TRBV4-1 CASSQDGGSLYGYTF TGCGCCAGCAGCCAAGACGGGGGGAGCCTCTATGGCTACACCTTC
- TRBJ1-1 TRBD1 TRBV9 CASSVNPGQSNTEAFF TGTGCCAGCAGCGTAAACCCGGGACAGTCGAACACTGAAGCTTTCTTT
- TRBJ2-5 - TRBV7-6 CASSLGGTRLETQYF TGTGCCAGCAGCTTAGGCGGCACTAGACTGGAGACCCAGTACTTC
- TRBJ2-3 TRBD2 TRBV5-1 CASRILATDTQYF TGCGCCAGTCGTATACTAGCGACAGATACGCAGTATTTT
once TRBJ2-5 - TRBV11-2 CASSTGTNQETQYF TGTGCCAGCAGTACCGGGACAAATCAAGAGACCCAGTACTTC
- TRBJ1-1 TRBD1 TRBV2 CASAGTADTEAFF TGTGCCAGCGCCGGGACAGCAGACACTGAAGCTTTCTTT
- TRBJ2-3 TRBD2 TRBV7-8 CASSRTTSGGQFVGTDTQYF TGTGCCAGCAGTCGAACTACTAGCGGGGGTCAGTTCGTCGGCACAGATACGCAGTATTTT
- TRBJ2-3 TRBD2 TRBV19 CATSLRLAGGTDTQYF TGTGCCACCTCTCTCCGATTAGCGGGGGGAACAGATACGCAGTATTTT
- TRBJ1-1 - TRBV7-2 CASSFSRGKTEAFF TGTGCCAGCAGCTTTTCTCGGGGTAAGACTGAAGCTTTCTTT
- TRBJ1-4 - TRBV9 CASSVAGASEKLFF TGTGCCAGCAGCGTAGCAGGGGCTAGCGAAAAACTGTTTTTT
once TRBJ1-1 TRBD1 TRBV2 CASTQDRATEAFF TGTGCCAGCACCCAAGACAGGGCGACTGAAGCTTTCTTT
few TRBJ2-5 - TRBV27 CASRRSRGPQETQYF TGTGCCAGCCGTCGGTCGCGGGGACCTCAAGAGACCCAGTACTTC
few TRBJ1-4 - TRBV7-6 CASSRRGYEKLFF TGTGCCAGCAGCCGCCGCGGTTATGAAAAACTGTTTTTT
- TRBJ2-5 TRBD2 TRBV7-9 CASSLGASGGQETQYF TGTGCCAGCAGCTTAGGGGCTAGCGGGGGACAAGAGACCCAGTACTTC
- TRBJ1-3 TRBD1 TRBV30 CAWTRAGGGNTIYF TGTGCCTGGACGAGGGCAGGGGGTGGAAACACCATATATTTT
few TRBJ1-1 - TRBV5-6 CASSFTSEAFF TGTGCCAGCAGCTTTACCAGTGAAGCTTTCTTT
- TRBJ1-2 - TRBV6-5 CASRTGTHAYGYTF TGTGCCAGCAGGACCGGGACACATGCGTATGGCTACACCTTC
- TRBJ2-7 TRBD2 TRBV4-1 CASSQTGGAQYF TGCGCCAGCAGCCAAACCGGGGGGGCCCAGTACTTC
- TRBJ1-2 - TRBV11-2 CASSLDMTLGYTF TGTGCCAGCAGCTTAGATATGACTTTGGGCTACACCTTC
- TRBJ1-4 TRBD1 TRBV6-5 CASSYSRRTGSEKLFF TGTGCCAGCAGTTACTCGAGACGGACAGGGTCAGAAAAACTGTTTTTT
- TRBJ2-5 - TRBV7-2 CASSLARETQYF TGTGCCAGCAGCTTAGCGAGGGAGACCCAGTACTTC
once TRBJ2-3 TRBD1 TRBV5-1 CASTLQGGTDTQYF TGCGCCAGCACCCTACAGGGGGGCACAGATACGCAGTATTTT
once TRBJ1-3 TRBD1 TRBV5-1 CASSLGQGIDTIYF TGCGCCAGCAGCTTGGGACAGGGAATCGACACCATATATTTT
- TRBJ1-2 - TRBV18 CASFQGMGYGYTF TGTGCCAGCTTTCAGGGAATGGGCTATGGCTACACCTTC
- TRBJ1-6 - TRBV9 CASTRTDNSPLHF TGTGCCAGCACCAGAACAGACAATTCACCCCTCCACTTT
- TRBJ1-1 - TRBV6-1 CASSSDAWTEAFF TGTGCCAGCAGTTCCGATGCGTGGACTGAAGCTTTCTTT
once TRBJ2-7 - TRBV7-8 CATGPSTYEQYF TGTGCCACAGGGCCGTCTACCTACGAGCAGTACTTC
- TRBJ1-5 - TRBV18 CASSGGARNQPQHF TGTGCCAGCTCGGGTGGAGCCCGCAATCAGCCCCAGCATTTT
few TRBJ2-5 TRBD1 TRBV14 CASSHRDRELQETQYF TGTGCCAGCAGCCACCGGGACAGGGAACTCCAAGAGACCCAGTACTTC
few TRBJ2-7 TRBD1 TRBV7-9 CASSSHEGAFHEQYF TGTGCCAGCAGCTCACACGAGGGGGCTTTCCACGAGCAGTACTTC
- TRBJ1-2 - TRBV6-5 CASGHLYGYTF TGTGCCAGCGGGCACCTCTATGGCTACACCTTC
- TRBJ2-1 TRBD2 TRBV5-1 CASSPRTSGGDDEQFF TGCGCCAGCAGCCCTCGGACTAGCGGGGGGGATGATGAGCAGTTCTTC
- TRBJ1-2 TRBD1 TRBV2 CARLTGDYGYTF TGTGCCCGATTGACAGGGGACTATGGCTACACCTTC
few TRBJ2-2 - TRBV6-4 CASSAGHSNTGELFF TGTGCCAGCAGTGCGGGACACTCTAACACCGGGGAGCTGTTTTTT
- TRBJ1-5 - TRBV6-1 CASSETLGADQPQHF TGTGCCAGCAGTGAGACCTTGGGAGCGGATCAGCCCCAGCATTTT
- TRBJ2-1 TRBD2 TRBV7-9 CASSSGGLALNEQFF TGTGCCAGCAGCTCAGGGGGACTAGCATTGAATGAGCAGTTCTTC
- TRBJ2-5 - TRBV29-1 CSGVSRGTETQYF TGCAGCGGGGTATCAAGGGGTACAGAGACCCAGTACTTC
- TRBJ2-3 TRBD2 TRBV10-3 CAISDSGGYTDTQYF TGTGCCATCAGTGATAGCGGGGGGTACACAGATACGCAGTATTTT
- TRBJ1-4 - TRBV13 CASSLRQGTNEKLFF TGTGCCAGCAGCTTACGGCAGGGCACTAATGAAAAACTGTTTTTT
once TRBJ1-2 - TRBV4-2 CASSQGNGGGTSNYGYTF TGTGCCAGCAGCCAAGGGAACGGGGGAGGCACTTCTAACTATGGCTACACCTTC
- TRBJ1-2 TRBD1 TRBV6-5 CASSYQGANGYTF TGTGCCAGCAGTTACCAGGGGGCCAATGGCTACACCTTC
- TRBJ2-1 TRBD2 TRBV9 CASPLLAGASEQFF TGTGCCAGCCCTCTACTAGCGGGGGCCTCGGAGCAGTTCTTC